This T cell receptor beta chain was found in a study of shared clonotypes between healthy human individuals. The CDR3 has 15 residues. CDR1 is SGHVS, CDR2 FQNEAQ, per germline. Trimming at V came to 8 bases and at J to 2 bases, leaving 5 bases not matched to a gene. Sequencing used immunoSEQ multiplex PCR; TCRdb keeps in-frame clones, though not all of them. Of around 100,000 clones listed, under 80% are singletons. The chain recombines TRBV7-8 with TRBJ2-2; 10 bases are shared with TRBD1. Sequencing was carried out using memory CD8+ T cells sorted from blood. Noted subset: CD45RO+ cells pooled with CCR7-negative TemRA cells. The origin of this receptor is a man aged 25-40 years in good health. This chain's CDR3 is CASRGTGDNTGELFF. Written as DNA, the CDR3 is TGTGCCAGCCGCGGGACAGGGGACAACACCGGGGAGCTGTTTTTT.